The 14 T cell receptor beta chains in this list originate from one sample, sequenced in a study of post-analysis software for immune sequencing data. Every TCR beta cDNA library bore unique molecular identifiers. TCRdb reprocessed the PCR reads with MiXCR, giving one entry per CDR3 protein. Of about 570,000 distinct CDR3 sequences listed, 30% to 40% are singletons. Antigens of these TCRs are unknown. Whole-study results and caveats: The five TRBV segments detected at higher frequency in patients than in controls included TRBV5-6, TRBV5-1 and TRBV20-1.

The specimen sequenced was blood. The receptors were sampled from a girl aged 2-17 years with multiple sclerosis.

The V and J genes are TRBV20-1 and TRBJ1-2, with D possibly being TRBD1 (5 bases). Trimming removed 4 bases from V and 3 bases from J, with 12 bases in between. CDR1 DFQATT and CDR2 SNEGSKA come from the germline V gene (reference sequence). This CDR3 has 13 amino acids. The CDR3 region is CSAKLSRDYGYTF. Here the CDR3 DNA reads TGCAGTGCTAAACTCAGCAGGGACTATGGCTACACCTTC.

A single count supports this clonotype. The V call is TRBV6-5, the J call TRBJ1-6; TRBD1 matches 7 bases. The CDR3 contains 16 residues. The V segment lost 2 bases and the J segment 9 bases; nucleotides outside the gene matches: 10. Germline V gene lookup returns CDR1 MNHEY and CDR2 SVGAGI. The CDR3 spells CASSYQQGRFLSPLHF. In DNA form, the CDR3 reads TGTGCCAGCAGTTACCAACAGGGGCGATTTCTTTCACCCCTCCACTTT.

The chain carries TRBV24-1 and TRBJ1-2, with D hard to call. Germline V gives CDR1 KGHDR, CDR2 SFDVKD. The CDR3 extends over 12 amino acids. V lost 5 bases, J lost 6 bases, and 9 bases lay in between. In DNA, the CDR3 is TGTGCCACCAGTGGTCTGGAGGATGGCTACACCTTC. Its protein is CATSGLEDGYTF.

The V and J genes are TRBV28 and TRBJ2-5; D possibly corresponds to TRBD1 (6 bases). CDR1 is MDHEN and CDR2 is SYDVKM in the germline V gene. This CDR3 spans 18 amino acids. With 5 bases removed from V and 5 bases from J, the gap between germline ends came to 27 bases. The CDR3 DNA follows: TGTGCCAGCAGTCCCAACCCTCAGGGGTTGTTTGTCGGGGAGACCCAGTACTTC. It translates to CASSPNPQGLFVGETQYF.

V gene TRBV5-5 combines with J gene TRBJ1-1; D may be TRBD1 (6 bases). Germline loops: CDR1 SGHKS, CDR2 YYEKEE (reference sequence). Trimming took off 6 bases at V and 6 bases at J, with 21 bases between the two ends. The CDR3 runs 15 residues. The CDR3 is CASTQDRRVMAEAFF. The CDR3 DNA follows: TGTGCCAGCACCCAAGACAGGCGTGTGATGGCTGAAGCTTTCTTT.

The sample holds a few counts of this clonotype. V and J are TRBV7-8 and TRBJ2-5; 7 bases agree with TRBD1. The junction had 9 bases not matched to a gene; V was cut back by 5 bases and J by 6 bases. This CDR3 is 14 amino acids long. Germline loops: CDR1 SGHVS, CDR2 FQNEAQ. In nucleotides, the CDR3 is TGTGCCAGCAGCACCTGGGACAGCTTTCAGACCCAGTACTTC. Translating it yields CASSTWDSFQTQYF.

This clonotype showed up just a few times. The rearrangement uses TRBV20-1 and TRBJ2-5, with D possibly being TRBD1 or TRBD2 (5 bases each). With 8 bases removed from V and 4 bases from J, the gap between germline ends came to 11 bases. Germline CDR1 reads DFQATT; CDR2 reads SNEGSKA (reference sequence). This CDR3 comprises 11 residues. The CDR3 region is CSSLGTETQYF. CDR3 coding DNA: TGCAGTTCCTTGGGGACAGAGACCCAGTACTTC.

The gene calls are TRBV20-1 and TRBJ2-7, with D perhaps matching TRBD2 (5 bases). V lost 5 bases, J lost 1 base, and 18 bases lay in between. This CDR3 comprises 15 residues. In germline, CDR1 is DFQATT, CDR2 SNEGSKA (reference sequence). Here the CDR3 reads CSASPGSGSSYEQYF. The CDR3, as DNA: TGCAGTGCTTCTCCAGGAAGCGGTTCTTCCTACGAGCAGTACTTC.

This clonotype came up many times. This chain's CDR3 is CASSERGEQFF. CDR3 nucleotides: TGTGCCAGCAGTGAACGTGGTGAGCAGTTCTTC. The chain is built from TRBV25-1 and TRBJ2-1, with D uncertain. CDR3 length: 11 residues. V lost 2 bases and J 9 bases, leaving 5 bases between the germline ends. Per the germline V gene, CDR1 is MGHDK and CDR2 is SYGVNS.

The rearrangement links TRBV5-5 to TRBJ2-1; 7 nucleotides match TRBD1. Gene TRBJ2-7 matches the end of the DNA better, so the J call may be wrong. The CDR3 is 14 residues long. The germline gives CDR1 SGHKS, CDR2 YYEKEE (reference sequence). The chain's CDR3 is CASSHQDRYNEQYF. CDR3 nucleotides: TGTGCCAGCAGCCACCAGGACAGGTACAATGAGCAGTACTTC.

This chain joins TRBV6-5 and TRBJ2-1; D unclear. Germline V gene data show CDR1 as MNHEY and CDR2 as SVGAGI. This CDR3 is 12 amino acids long. The V gene lost 6 bases and the J gene lost 9 bases, with 12 bases spanning the gap. Here the CDR3 reads CASRGGYGEQFF. Written as DNA, the CDR3 is TGTGCCAGCAGGGGCGGCTACGGTGAGCAGTTCTTC.

This clonotype was seen a few times. The genes are TRBV5-1 and TRBJ2-3; D gene unclear. Germline V gene lookup returns CDR1 SGHRS and CDR2 YFSETQ. V was clipped by 4 bases and J by 5 bases, with 11 bases between them. The CDR3 spans 13 residues. The CDR3 loop is CASSRDAVDTQYF. In DNA, the CDR3 is TGCGCCAGCAGCCGCGATGCTGTAGATACGCAGTATTTT.

V gene TRBV12-1 combines with J gene TRBJ2-5; the DNA was not used to check the table's D call, TRBD1. TRBV12-1 is reported as a pseudogene. The CDR3 sequence is 15 residues long. CDR3 region: CASSFARTAQETQYF. In nucleotides, the CDR3 is TGTGCCAGCAGCTTTGCCAGGACAGCCCAAGAGACCCAGTACTTC.

The table lists this clonotype with a count of one. The chain employs TRBV7-2 and TRBJ1-4; TRBD1 agrees at 10 bases. The CDR3 runs to 15 residues. CDR1 SGHTA and CDR2 FQGNSA come from the germline V gene. Trimming at V came to 4 bases and at J to 8 bases, leaving 7 bases not matched to a gene. The CDR3 DNA is TGTGCCAGCAGCTCCCGGACAGGGGGAGGAGAAAAACTGTTTTTT. It translates to CASSSRTGGGEKLFF.